Following are 14 T cell receptor beta chains from one sample sequenced in a study of identical twins. TCRdb fed the 5' RACE reads into MiXCR, producing one record per CDR3 protein. The top ten hold roughly 4.2% of the sample, which has about 240,000 distinct CDR3 sequences, about 12% seen once. Separately, the same data were catalogued under a study of yellow fever vaccine responses in identical twins.

Sequencing input: memory (CD45RO+) T cells sorted from blood. The receptor set was obtained from a woman aged 18-30 years in good health.

This clonotype was recorded at least ten times. DNA of the CDR3: TGCGCCAGCAGCTTTGATGGCAGAATACAAGCGGATGAGCAGTTCTTC. Translated: CASSFDGRIQADEQFF. This chain links TRBV5-1 with TRBJ2-1; the D gene is possibly TRBD2 (5 bases). Germline values: CDR1 SGHRS, CDR2 YFSETQ. The CDR3 has 16 residues. V lost 2 bases and J 8 bases, leaving 20 bases between the germline ends.

The chain uses TRBV10-3 and TRBJ2-5; 14 bases are a match to TRBD2. The CDR3 is made up of 15 amino acids. Germline V lookup: CDR1 ENHRY, CDR2 SYGVKD. V lost 9 bases and J lost 4; bases outside the gene matches: 7. The CDR3 is CAIGLAGGGAETQYF. In DNA, the CDR3 is TGTGCCATAGGACTAGCGGGAGGAGGGGCAGAGACCCAGTACTTC.

The chain uses TRBV6-1 and TRBJ2-4; D possibly corresponds to TRBD2 (6 bases). The germline V and J ends were trimmed by 2 bases and 14 bases, with 10 bases remaining between them. CDR1 is MNHNS, CDR2 SASEGT, per germline. This CDR3 has 11 residues. As DNA, the CDR3 is TGTGCCAGCAGTGAACTGGGGGGAGAGTACTTC. It specifies CASSELGGEYF.

This clonotype was observed a handful of times. The J gene is TRBJ1-2, the V gene TRBV7-9; 8 bases agree with TRBD1. Per germline, CDR1 SEHNR and CDR2 FQNEAQ (reference sequence). With 4 bases clipped from V and 5 bases from J, the junction kept 9 bases outside the gene matches. The CDR3 is 15 amino acids. The CDR3, as DNA: TGTGCCAGCAGCTCCCCGAGTACAGGGGGGTATGGCTACACCTTC. This gives the protein CASSSPSTGGYGYTF.

This clonotype was counted between two and nine times. This chain connects TRBV5-1 to TRBJ1-2; possible D gene TRBD1, 6 bases. This CDR3 spans 15 amino acids. From germline, CDR1 is SGHRS and CDR2 YFSETQ. V was shortened by 0 bases and J by 6 bases, with 15 bases between the two germline ends. The CDR3, as DNA: TGCGCCAGCAGCTTGGCAGTAGGGGGAGTTGATGGCTACACCTTC. It yields the protein CASSLAVGGVDGYTF.

The chain recombines TRBV6-1 with TRBJ2-3; TRBD1 agrees at 7 bases. The V gene end was trimmed by 6 bases and the J gene end by 6 bases; junction bases not matched to a gene: 12. The CDR3 totals 15 residues. From germline, CDR1 is MNHNS and CDR2 SASEGT. CDR3 coding DNA: TGTGCCAGCAGCACTACAGGGGACCTTCTGGATACGCAGTATTTT. Its protein product is CASSTTGDLLDTQYF.

In its sample, this clonotype was seen many times. The genes are TRBV6-5 and TRBJ1-4; the D gene is possibly TRBD1 (6 bases). The length of the CDR3 is 15 residues. Germline CDR1 reads MNHEY; CDR2 reads SVGAGI. Trimming left V 0 bases short and J 9 bases short, with 14 bases between. The CDR3 region has the DNA TGTGCCAGCAGTTACTCTCCAGGGGACATTAAAAAACTGTTTTTT. It codes for CASSYSPGDIKKLFF.

This chain uses TRBV7-9 with TRBJ2-5; 11 positions agree with TRBD1. V was clipped by 5 bases and J by 5 bases; unmatched bases: 1. The CDR3 has 13 amino acids. Germline lookup yields CDR1 SEHNR and CDR2 FQNEAQ (reference sequence). In DNA form, the CDR3 reads TGTGCCAGCAGCGGGGACAGGGGGGAGACCCAGTACTTC. It translates to CASSGDRGETQYF.

This clonotype was counted only a few times. The CDR3 region is CATSVRGSNQPQHF. The CDR3 nucleotides are TGTGCCACCAGCGTCAGGGGGAGCAATCAGCCCCAGCATTTT. The chain is built from TRBV15 and TRBJ1-5; 7 bases align to TRBD1. CDR3 length equals 14 residues. The germline V gene has CDR1 LNHNV and CDR2 YYDKDF (reference sequence). The ends lost 5 bases at V and 1 base at J; junction bases unmatched: 2.

This clonotype was seen many times. This chain links TRBV29-1 with TRBJ2-1; TRBD1 is a possible D gene (5 bases). Per germline, CDR1 SQVTM and CDR2 ANQGSEA. The CDR3 has 12 amino acids. Trimming left V 6 bases short and J 12 bases short, with 18 bases between. Written as DNA, the CDR3 is TGCAGCGTCTCCAGGGAAACTGTGGTGCAGTTCTTC. Translating gives CSVSRETVVQFF.

This chain joins TRBV20-1 and TRBJ2-5, with unresolved D. V dropped 2 bases and J dropped 1 base, with 8 bases sitting between them. The CDR3 extends over 13 amino acids. From germline, CDR1 is DFQATT and CDR2 SNEGSKA (reference sequence). Here the CDR3 DNA reads TGCAGTGCTAGAAGCTACCCCCAAGAGACCCAGTACTTC. This translates into CSARSYPQETQYF.

The genes are TRBV4-2 and TRBJ2-6; 8 nucleotides align to TRBD2. CDR1 is LGHNA and CDR2 is YNFKEQ in the germline V gene. V shed 4 bases and J 0 bases; nucleotides not matched to a gene: 17. There are 21 residues in the CDR3. CDR3 loop: CASSPRASGRDATSGANVLTF. In DNA form, the CDR3 reads TGTGCCAGCAGCCCGAGGGCTAGCGGGCGAGACGCAACCTCTGGGGCCAACGTCCTGACTTTC.

This clonotype has more than one count but fewer than ten. The chain is built from TRBV30 and TRBJ2-1; 9 bases match TRBD2. CDR3 size: 14 residues. CDR1 and CDR2 (germline): GTSNPN, SVGIG (reference sequence). V was pared by 7 bases and J by 3 bases, with 7 bases of the junction left unmatched. The CDR3 DNA reads TGTGCCTACCGGACTAGCGCTAGCTACAATGAGCAGTTCTTC. Amino acid sequence: CAYRTSASYNEQFF.

The V call is TRBV5-1, the J call TRBJ2-7, with D tentatively TRBD1 (6 bases). Trimming took off 3 bases at V and 2 bases at J, with 15 bases between the two ends. Germline loops: CDR1 SGHRS, CDR2 YFSETQ. This CDR3 has 15 amino acids. This chain's CDR3 is CASSYEQGRTYEQYF. In DNA, the CDR3 is TGCGCCAGCAGCTATGAACAGGGCAGGACCTACGAGCAGTACTTC.